This T cell receptor beta chain came from a study of radiotherapy plus CTLA-4 blockade in lung cancer. The CDR3 covers 14 residues. The V and J ends lost 6 bases and 4 bases, in that order; junction bases with no gene match: 7. Germline CDR1 is KGHSH and CDR2 is LQKENI. Sequencing used immunoSEQ multiplex PCR; TCRdb keeps in-frame clones, though not all of them. The sample holds 80,000 to 95,000 clones, roughly 80% seen once. This receptor was taken from a human donor with non-small cell lung cancer who had stable disease on radiotherapy plus ipilimumab. The input for sequencing was peripheral blood, taken from a patient treated with radiotherapy plus ipilimumab. The chain recombines TRBV18 with TRBJ1-2; 8 bases map to TRBD1. CDR3 protein: CASSQGQDSYGYTF. The CDR3 nucleotides read TGTGCCAGCTCCCAGGGACAGGACTCCTATGGCTACACCTTC.